These 28 T cell receptor beta chains were all obtained from the same sample, sequenced in a study of control samples from healthy donors and cancer patients. The protocol was immunoSEQ multiplex PCR, while the TCRdb copy is restricted to in-frame clones and leaves out a portion. The table records tens of thousands of clones, 91% of them present only once. Sequenced sample: PBMCs. All receptors derive from a man younger than 45 with colorectal cancer.

The chain is built from TRBV3-1 (or the pseudogene TRBV3-2) and TRBJ1-2; TRBD1 is a possible D gene (5 bases). The CDR3 has 15 amino acids. Germline CDR1 reads LGHDT; CDR2 reads YNNKEL (reference sequence). The V and J ends lost 6 bases and 3 bases respectively, with 17 bases between them. CDR3 in amino acids: CASSQGPYKDYGYTF. The CDR3 DNA follows: TGTGCCAGCAGTCAGGGACCATACAAGGACTATGGCTACACCTTC.

V gene TRBV6-1 combines with J gene TRBJ2-1; no definite D call. CDR1 is MNHNS, CDR2 SASEGT, per germline. V was trimmed by 2 bases and J by 0 bases, leaving 5 bases between them. The CDR3 length is 14 residues. As DNA, the CDR3 is TGTGCCAGCAGTGAATTTGGCTCCTACAATGAGCAGTTCTTC. Its protein is CASSEFGSYNEQFF.

The chain employs TRBV12-3 or TRBV12-4 and TRBJ1-5; D unresolved. Trimming took 5 bases from V and 1 from J, leaving 6 bases between them. The CDR3 runs 13 residues. CDR3 region: CASSVQSNQPQHF. DNA for the CDR3: TGTGCCAGCAGTGTACAGAGCAATCAGCCCCAGCATTTT.

The chain uses TRBV5-1 and TRBJ2-7, with D perhaps TRBD1 (5 bases). CDR3 size: 14 residues. Trimming stripped 0 bases from V and 2 bases from J, with 9 bases between. Germline V lookup: CDR1 SGHRS, CDR2 YFSETQ. The CDR3 here is CASSLGTPTYEQYF. CDR3 DNA sequence: TGCGCCAGCAGCTTGGGGACACCCACCTACGAGCAGTACTTC.

The V gene is TRBV7-2, the J gene TRBJ1-1; 7 positions agree with TRBD1. The V segment lost 4 bases and the J segment 1 base; nucleotides outside the gene matches: 3. Germline-derived CDR1 and CDR2 are SGHTA and FQGNSA. The CDR3 has 14 residues. The CDR3, as DNA: TGTGCCAGCAGCTGGACAGGATCGAACACTGAAGCTTTCTTT. This sequence encodes CASSWTGSNTEAFF.

Worth noting for this clone: At the DNA level, this CDR3 is encoded by other sequences in the same sample as well. The chain uses TRBV5-1 and TRBJ1-1; D remains ambiguous. This CDR3 spans 14 amino acids. V was pared by 0 bases and J by 0 bases, with 6 bases between. Germline V gene sequence: CDR1 SGHRS, CDR2 YFSETQ. The CDR3 region is CASSLGTVNTEAFF. The CDR3 bases are TGCGCCAGCAGCTTGGGAACAGTGAACACTGAAGCTTTCTTT.

This chain connects TRBV2 to TRBJ1-1; 10 bases fit TRBD1. V was clipped by 3 bases and J by 6 bases; unmatched bases: 7. From germline, CDR1 is SNHLY and CDR2 FYNNEI. This CDR3 spans 15 amino acids. CDR3 coding DNA: TGTGCCAGCAGTGAGACAGGGGGCGGGCTTGCTGAAGCTTTCTTT. Residues: CASSETGGGLAEAFF.

V usage is TRBV10-3 and J usage is TRBJ1-3, with 7 bases fitting TRBD1. The V gene end was trimmed by 6 bases and the J gene end by 1 base; junction bases not matched to a gene: 3. CDR1 and CDR2 (germline): ENHRY, SYGVKD. The CDR3 contains 14 residues. This chain's CDR3 is CAIRPGGSGNTIYF. The DNA for the CDR3 is TGTGCCATCAGGCCAGGGGGGTCTGGAAACACCATATATTTT.

This chain links TRBV9 with TRBJ2-1; 10 nucleotides line up with TRBD2. Germline CDR1 and CDR2: SGDLS and YYNGEE. The CDR3 sequence is 16 residues long. J lost 4 bases, V lost 0 bases, and 4 bases had no gene match. In DNA form, the CDR3 reads TGTGCCAGCAGCGTAGGAATAGCGGGGGGTTACAATGAGCAGTTCTTC. Protein sequence: CASSVGIAGGYNEQFF.

The chain is built from TRBV5-4 and TRBJ2-1; perhaps TRBD1 as D (6 bases). The CDR3 sequence is 18 residues long. V lost 3 bases and J 0 bases, leaving 19 bases between the germline ends. CDR1 and CDR2 (germline): SGHNT, YYREEE (reference sequence). Here the CDR3 DNA reads TGTGCCAGCAGCTCTGGACAGTTTTTTTCCAGCTCCTACAATGAGCAGTTCTTC. Translated, it gives CASSSGQFFSSSYNEQFF.

The J gene is TRBJ2-7, the V gene TRBV9; no reliable D call. This CDR3 region has 15 residues. Germline V gives CDR1 SGDLS, CDR2 YYNGEE. The V gene lost 0 bases and the J gene lost 2 bases, with 12 bases spanning the gap. In DNA form, the CDR3 reads TGTGCCAGCAGCGTAGATCATGGGGTACCCTACGAGCAGTACTTC. As protein: CASSVDHGVPYEQYF.

The V call is TRBV29-1, the J call TRBJ2-7; TRBD1 agrees at 7 bases. CDR1 SQVTM and CDR2 ANQGSEA come from the germline V gene. The V and J ends lost 6 bases and 4 bases, in that order; junction bases with no gene match: 12. CDR3 length: 14 amino acids. CDR3 coding DNA: TGCAGCGTGAAAACCGGGACAGCCCCTTACGAGCAGTACTTC. This translates into CSVKTGTAPYEQYF.

This clone has just one count. The CDR3 sequence is CASSQGSGGRVQPQHF. The CDR3, as DNA: TGTGCCAGCAGCCAAGGGTCGGGGGGCAGGGTTCAGCCCCAGCATTTT. The chain is built from TRBV3-1 (or the pseudogene TRBV3-2) and TRBJ1-5; TRBD1 is a possible D gene (6 bases). The CDR3 totals 16 residues. The germline CDR1 and CDR2 sequences are LGHDT and YNNKEL (reference sequence). Trimming stripped 1 base from V and 6 bases from J, with 16 bases between.

The chain links TRBV18 to TRBJ2-2; a possible D gene is TRBD2 (6 bases). The length of the CDR3 is 14 residues. Trimming removed 5 bases from V and 5 bases from J, with 12 bases in between. Germline-derived CDR1 and CDR2 are KGHSH and LQKENI. The CDR3 DNA reads TGTGCCAGCTCAAGGCCAGGGACTACCGGGGAGCTGTTTTTT. This translates into CASSRPGTTGELFF.

The chain uses TRBV7-2 and TRBJ1-3; D is unclear. CDR1 is SGHTA, CDR2 FQGNSA, per germline. The V end was cut by 5 bases, the J end by 3 bases, with 14 bases between. This CDR3 has 15 residues. CDR3 bases: TGTGCCAGCAGCGTAGGGCCAGGCTATGGAAACACCATATATTTT. It codes for CASSVGPGYGNTIYF. The whole variable domain, filled in from reference TRBV7-2 and TRBJ1-3, reads GAGVSQSPSNKVTEKGKDVELRCDPISGHTALYWYRQSLGQGLEFLIYFQGNSAPDKSGLPSDRFSAERTGGSVSTLTIQRTQQEDSAVYLCASSVGPGYGNTIYFGEGSWLTVV.

This clone was seen a single time. This sequence joins TRBV9 and TRBJ2-2, with D hard to call. Between the trimmed V and J ends, which lost 0 bases and 3 bases, there was a span of 6 bases. The CDR3 has 14 amino acids. Germline V gene data show CDR1 as SGDLS and CDR2 as YYNGEE. CDR3 residues: CASSVAPYTGELFF. The CDR3 coding sequence is TGTGCCAGCAGCGTAGCGCCATACACCGGGGAGCTGTTTTTT.

This clone was detected once. V is TRBV19 and J is TRBJ1-2, with 8 positions matching TRBD1. The CDR3 runs 14 residues. Trimming removed 5 bases from V and 2 bases from J; junction bases left unmatched: 4. Germline CDR1 and CDR2: LNHDA and SQIVND (reference sequence). CDR3 nucleotide sequence: TGTGCCAGTAGTGCCCGACAGGGGAACTATGGCTACACCTTC. Amino acids: CASSARQGNYGYTF.

The chain couples TRBV5-5 to TRBJ1-4; unclear D gene. CDR3 length equals 14 residues. The germline V gene has CDR1 SGHKS and CDR2 YYEKEE (reference sequence). V was clipped by 4 bases and J by 8 bases, with 15 bases between them. As DNA, the CDR3 is TGTGCCAGCAGCGCCGACCCGTGGAGGGAAAAACTGTTTTTT. It encodes CASSADPWREKLFF.

The rearrangement joins TRBV5-1 to TRBJ2-1; no clear D gene. The germline V and J ends were trimmed by 0 bases and 4 bases, with 11 bases remaining between them. The CDR3 has 15 residues. CDR1 is SGHRS and CDR2 is YFSETQ in the germline V gene. The DNA for the CDR3 is TGCGCCAGCAGCTTGGGGCCCCCGTCGTACAATGAGCAGTTCTTC. Its protein product is CASSLGPPSYNEQFF.

The V gene is TRBV2, the J gene TRBJ2-3; unclear D gene. Looked up from germline, CDR1 is SNHLY and CDR2 is FYNNEI. Between the trimmed V and J ends, which lost 6 bases and 1 base, there was a span of 11 bases. This CDR3 region has 14 residues. The CDR3 DNA reads as TGTGCCAGCAGACCCTTTTTGGGCACAGATACGCAGTATTTT. Amino acids: CASRPFLGTDTQYF.

The chain employs TRBV19 and TRBJ1-5; D remains ambiguous. Between the trimmed V and J ends, which lost 5 bases and 0 bases, there was a span of 11 bases. The CDR3 totals 15 residues. Germline loops: CDR1 LNHDA, CDR2 SQIVND (reference sequence). CDR3 bases: TGTGCCAGTAGTTTCACACCAGATAGCAATCAGCCCCAGCATTTT. Its translation: CASSFTPDSNQPQHF.

This rearrangement joins TRBV7-9 to TRBJ2-2, with TRBD2 identical over 13 bases. The length of the CDR3 is 18 residues. Trimming cost V 6 bases and J 0 bases; bases outside gene matches: 7. The V gene's germline CDR1 is SEHNR and CDR2 FQNEAQ (reference sequence). CDR3 protein: CASRPNGLAGANTGELFF. The CDR3 DNA follows: TGTGCCAGCAGACCTAACGGACTAGCGGGGGCGAACACCGGGGAGCTGTTTTTT.

The chain carries TRBV4-2 and TRBJ1-2, with TRBD1 matching 8 bases. CDR3 size: 17 residues. CDR1 LGHNA and CDR2 YNFKEQ come from the germline V gene. V shed 1 base and J 8 bases; nucleotides not matched to a gene: 15. CDR3 bases: TGTGCCAGCAGCCAAGTTACGACCGGACAGGGCCCGGGGGGCTACACCTTC. Its translation: CASSQVTTGQGPGGYTF.

The rearrangement uses TRBV6-1 and TRBJ1-1; D unclear. Per germline, CDR1 MNHNS and CDR2 SASEGT. This CDR3 comprises 14 residues. V was trimmed by 2 bases and J by 0 bases, leaving 7 bases between them. The CDR3: CASSETRMNTEAFF. CDR3 coding DNA: TGTGCCAGCAGTGAAACCCGCATGAACACTGAAGCTTTCTTT.

This rearrangement joins TRBV6-2 or TRBV6-3 to TRBJ2-1; the match to TRBD2 covers 13 bases. The junction had 11 bases not matched to a gene; V was cut back by 4 bases and J by 5 bases. Germline loops: CDR1 MNHEY, CDR2 SVGEGT. CDR3 size: 18 residues. The CDR3 here is CASSSALAGGPSNNEQFF. The CDR3 DNA reads TGTGCCAGCAGTTCAGCACTAGCGGGGGGGCCAAGTAACAATGAGCAGTTCTTC.

The chain links TRBV7-2 to TRBJ1-2, with D possibly TRBD1 on 6 matching bases. Germline-derived CDR1 and CDR2 are SGHTA and FQGNSA. The V end lost 2 bases, the J end lost 3 bases, and 7 bases lay between the germline ends. The CDR3 is 13 amino acids. This CDR3 reads CASSLRTDYGYTF. CDR3 nucleotides: TGTGCCAGCAGCTTAAGGACAGACTATGGCTACACCTTC. Drawing the rest from reference TRBV7-2 and TRBJ1-2, the complete variable domain is GAGVSQSPSNKVTEKGKDVELRCDPISGHTALYWYRQSLGQGLEFLIYFQGNSAPDKSGLPSDRFSAERTGGSVSTLTIQRTQQEDSAVYLCASSLRTDYGYTFGSGTRLTVV.

The rearrangement joins TRBV20-1 to TRBJ1-2; D unclear. The CDR3 length is 11 residues. The germline CDR1 and CDR2 sequences are DFQATT and SNEGSKA (reference sequence). V was shortened by 5 bases and J by 8 bases, with 12 bases between the two germline ends. The CDR3 sequence: CSASTPGGYTF. CDR3 coding DNA: TGCAGTGCTTCGACCCCTGGGGGCTACACCTTC.

The V call is TRBV4-3, the J call TRBJ1-2, with D tentatively TRBD1 (5 bases). The CDR3 loop spans 16 amino acids. Germline values: CDR1 LGHNA, CDR2 YSLEER. Trimming removed 4 bases from V and 6 bases from J, with 21 bases in between. The CDR3 spells CASSPRGGESRNGYTF. CDR3 coding DNA: TGCGCCAGCAGCCCTAGGGGCGGGGAGTCTAGGAATGGCTACACCTTC.